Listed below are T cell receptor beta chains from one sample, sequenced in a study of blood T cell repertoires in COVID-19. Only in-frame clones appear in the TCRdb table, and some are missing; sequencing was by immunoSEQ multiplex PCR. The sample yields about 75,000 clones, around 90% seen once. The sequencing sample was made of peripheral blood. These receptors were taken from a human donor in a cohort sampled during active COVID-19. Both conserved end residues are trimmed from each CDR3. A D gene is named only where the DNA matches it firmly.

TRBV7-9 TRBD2 ASSLGLAGDGELF
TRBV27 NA ASRKRFTDTQY
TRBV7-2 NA ASSCIPRSSYNEQF
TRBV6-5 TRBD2 ASRGTSGNTGELF
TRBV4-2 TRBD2 ASSQDSASGSSDTQY
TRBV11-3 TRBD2 ASSLGLAVTGELF
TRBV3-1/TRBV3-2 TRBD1 ASSSRGHPLYNEQF
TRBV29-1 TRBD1 SVERGQAETQY
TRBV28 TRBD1 ASSQTGTYGYT
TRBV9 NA ASSATYNEQF
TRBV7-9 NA ASSQDSGNTIY
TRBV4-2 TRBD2 ASSQEGHATSGSNEQF
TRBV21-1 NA ASSKRLDRGTGYT
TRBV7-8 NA ASSYRRRGGANVLT
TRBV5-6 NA ASSSRQSSYNSPLH
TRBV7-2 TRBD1 ASSLVDRGNGAF
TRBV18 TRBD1 ASSQEGGPNTQY
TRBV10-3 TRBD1 AISESGRGQQETQY
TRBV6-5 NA ASSYQGFEKLF
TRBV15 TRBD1 ATSRDIGTGGLQETQY
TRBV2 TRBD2 ASSAGGAGVETQY
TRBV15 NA ATSRAGGNEKLF
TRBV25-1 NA ASTRPGTNEKLF